The 10 T cell receptor beta chains below all came from one sample that was sequenced in a study of T cell responses to AZD1222 COVID-19 vaccine. The protocol was immunoSEQ multiplex PCR, while the TCRdb copy is restricted to in-frame clones and leaves out a portion. The profile shows roughly 120,000 clones, about 90% of them singletons. The sequences come from peripheral blood, collected 28 days after the second AZD1222 dose. The receptors come from an adult who received the AZD1222 COVID-19 vaccine.

V and J are TRBV4-3 and TRBJ2-7; 7 bases match TRBD2. J was trimmed by 1 base and V by 0 bases; bases with no gene match: 3. Germline CDR1 is LGHNA and CDR2 is YSLEER. The CDR3 totals 15 residues. This CDR3 is CASSQDRRGSYEQYF. The DNA for the CDR3 is TGCGCCAGCAGCCAAGATAGGCGGGGGTCCTACGAGCAGTACTTC.

The chain has TRBV5-8 and TRBJ1-5; D remains unclear. This CDR3 contains 18 residues. Germline V CDR1 and CDR2: SGHTS, YDEGEE. Trimming removed 4 bases from V and 0 bases from J, with 20 bases in between. The CDR3 here is CASSPAVSGHYSNQPQHF. In nucleotides, the CDR3 is TGTGCCAGCAGCCCGGCAGTGTCGGGCCATTATAGCAATCAGCCCCAGCATTTT.

The V gene is TRBV24-1, the J gene TRBJ2-7; unclear D gene. The ends were cut back, 10 bases at V and 8 bases at J, with 17 bases in the middle. The CDR3 totals 12 residues. Germline lookup yields CDR1 KGHDR and CDR2 SFDVKD. The CDR3 DNA is TGTGCCACTAGTCACGCGACTGAAAAGCAGTACTTC. As protein: CATSHATEKQYF.

In this sample, this clone is medium-sized. The chain recombines TRBV4-3 with TRBJ2-2; 11 bases match TRBD2. The germline V gene encodes CDR1 LGHNA and CDR2 YSLEER. This CDR3 has 16 amino acids. V dropped 0 bases and J dropped 5; count of bases not matched to a gene: 2. The CDR3 DNA sequence: TGCGCCAGCAGCCAAGAACTAGCGGGAGAGACCGGGGAGCTGTTTTTT. Translation gives CASSQELAGETGELFF.

Only one count was recorded for this clone. The chain couples TRBV27 to TRBJ1-5; 10 positions agree with TRBD1. This CDR3 has 15 residues. The junction had 4 bases not matched to a gene; V was cut back by 4 bases and J by 4 bases. The V gene's germline CDR1 is MNHEY and CDR2 SMNVEV (reference sequence). Here the CDR3 reads CASSWTGGGNQPQHF. The DNA of the CDR3 is TGTGCCAGCAGTTGGACAGGGGGAGGAAATCAGCCCCAGCATTTT.

This chain joins TRBV5-1 and TRBJ2-5; perhaps TRBD1 as D (6 bases). Germline CDR1 reads SGHRS; CDR2 reads YFSETQ. Trimming removed 5 bases from V and 7 bases from J, with 15 bases in between. The CDR3 is 13 amino acids. The CDR3: CASRGEDRGTQYF. The CDR3 DNA reads as TGCGCCAGCAGGGGTGAGGACAGAGGGACCCAGTACTTC.

The chain is built from TRBV29-1 and TRBJ2-3, with 10 nucleotides matching TRBD2. J gave up 3 bases and V 8 bases, and 20 bases lay outside the gene matches. Germline V gene data show CDR1 as SQVTM and CDR2 as ANQGSEA. The CDR3 is 18 residues long. The DNA for the CDR3 is TGCAGCTCCTCTCCACCCCTGGTCCCGGGACTAGCGACAGATACGCAGTATTTT. Amino acids: CSSSPPLVPGLATDTQYF.

The genes are TRBV11-2 and TRBJ2-1; 9 bases fit TRBD2. Germline assignment: CDR1 SGHAT and CDR2 FQNNGV. The CDR3 sequence is 16 residues long. The V gene end was trimmed by 0 bases and the J gene end by 4 bases; junction bases not matched to a gene: 4. The chain's CDR3 is CASSLDRLAAYNEQFF. In DNA form, the CDR3 reads TGTGCCAGCAGCTTAGATCGACTAGCGGCATACAATGAGCAGTTCTTC.

The V gene is TRBV27, the J gene TRBJ1-2, with 8 positions matching TRBD1. This CDR3 contains 15 residues. Germline-derived CDR1 and CDR2 are MNHEY and SMNVEV (reference sequence). V trimming: 6 bases; J trimming: 5 bases; junction bases outside the gene matches: 11. CDR3 sequence reads: CASRSGGEGRYGYTF. The CDR3 DNA is TGTGCCAGCAGATCAGGGGGCGAAGGTCGTTATGGCTACACCTTC.

This clone was seen only a few times. The chain recombines TRBV12-5 with TRBJ1-1; D unresolved. Deletions cut 3 bases from V and 7 bases from J, with 6 bases between. The germline V gene has CDR1 LGHNT and CDR2 FRNRAP. CDR3 length equals 11 residues. CDR3 region: CASGFDGEAFF. The CDR3 nucleotides are TGTGCTAGTGGTTTCGACGGTGAAGCTTTCTTT.